Listed below are T cell receptor beta chains from one sample, sequenced in a study of graft-versus-host responses after intestinal transplantation. Their antigens are not known. Here immunoSEQ multiplex PCR was the method, and the copy in TCRdb shows in-frame clones only, minus some. This sample has fewer than 90,000 clones; around 93% occur once, and the top ten carry 0.15% to 0.2%. Specimen: unstimulated CD4+ T cells sorted from spleen or lymph node cells, collected before transplant. These receptors all stem from a human donor who was the organ donor for an intestinal transplant. CDR3s include the opening cysteine and the closing phenylalanine or tryptophan. Fields, in order: D gene, V gene, clone size, J gene, CDR3 length, CDR3 DNA, CDR3 protein. D genes are given only for firm matches. Clone size is not always given. Where it is, it says once, few, many or a class for expanded clones.

TRBD2	TRBV4-3	NA	TRBJ2-3	20	TGCGCCAGCAGCCAAGCCAGGGGACTAGCGGGGGGGCCCGGCACAGATACGCAGTATTTT	CASSQARGLAGGPGTDTQYF
NA	TRBV19	NA	TRBJ2-5	14	TGTGCCAGTAGTACCCAGACAGGGAGGGAGACCCAGTACTTC	CASSTQTGRETQYF
TRBD2	TRBV9	NA	TRBJ2-3	15	TGTGCCAGCAGCGTAGCTAGCGGGGGAACAGATACGCAGTATTTT	CASSVASGGTDTQYF
TRBD1	TRBV5-4	NA	TRBJ1-1	16	TGTGCCAGCAGCCAAAATCTACAGGGGGCAGGTACTGAAGCTTTCTTT	CASSQNLQGAGTEAFF
NA	TRBV6-1	NA	TRBJ1-3	15	TGTGCCAGCAGCCTCTGGGGGGGTCCAGGAAACACCATATATTTT	CASSLWGGPGNTIYF
NA	TRBV7-2	NA	TRBJ1-2	16	TGTGCCAGCAGCTTAAATTTTGGGGACCGACCCTATGGCTACACCTTC	CASSLNFGDRPYGYTF
NA	TRBV5-4	NA	TRBJ2-1	13	TGTGCCAGCAGCGTATGGATCTGGGGTGAGCAGTTCTTC	CASSVWIWGEQFF
TRBD2	TRBV5-4	NA	TRBJ2-1	14	TGTGCCAGCAGCCGGACTAGCGGGTACAATGAGCAGTTCTTC	CASSRTSGYNEQFF
NA	TRBV6-1	NA	TRBJ1-2	14	TGTGCCAGCAGTGAGCAACAGGGTAGCTATGGCTACACCTTC	CASSEQQGSYGYTF
TRBD1	TRBV6-6	NA	TRBJ1-4	15	TGTGCCAGCAGTTACGGGACAGGAGCACTAGAAAAACTGTTTTTT	CASSYGTGALEKLFF
TRBD2	TRBV28	NA	TRBJ2-7	16	TGTGCCAGCAGTATAATAGCGGGGGGGGTGTTCTACGAGCAGTACTTC	CASSIIAGGVFYEQYF
NA	TRBV11-2	NA	TRBJ1-1	12	TGTGCCAGCAGTTACAACGCGGGTAAAGCTTTCTTT	CASSYNAGKAFF
NA	TRBV6-8	NA	TRBJ2-2	14	TGTGCCAGCAATACTAACCTGAACACCGGGGAGCTGTTTTTT	CASNTNLNTGELFF
NA	TRBV28	NA	TRBJ1-1	18	TGTGCCAGCAGTTTTCGGTGGGCAGGCCGATTCATGAACACTGAAGCTTTCTTT	CASSFRWAGRFMNTEAFF
TRBD1	TRBV11-3	NA	TRBJ2-5	16	TGTGCCAGCAGCTTGGGGGTCCTTGACAGGGGGGAGACCCAGTACTTC	CASSLGVLDRGETQYF
NA	TRBV30	NA	TRBJ1-6	14	TGTGCCTGGACAGAAGGCTCCTATAATTCACCCCTCCACTTT	CAWTEGSYNSPLHF
NA	TRBV7-2	NA	TRBJ1-1	12	TGTGCCAGCAGTCCGAACCCAACTGAAGCTTTCTTT	CASSPNPTEAFF
NA	TRBV7-9	NA	TRBJ1-3	15	TGTGCCAGCAGCCCCCCGGGGGACTCTGGAAACACCATATATTTT	CASSPPGDSGNTIYF
NA	TRBV5-4	NA	TRBJ2-2	14	TGTGCCAGCAGCTTTGAACATCAAGGCGGGGAGCTGTTTTTT	CASSFEHQGGELFF
NA	TRBV18	NA	TRBJ2-2	14	TGTGCCAGCTCACTTATCTTTGACACCGGGGAGCTGTTTTTT	CASSLIFDTGELFF
NA	TRBV2	NA	TRBJ2-3	14	TGTGCCAGCAGTCCCGGGACTAGCACAGATACGCAGTATTTT	CASSPGTSTDTQYF
TRBD1	TRBV2	NA	TRBJ1-6	16	TGTGCCAGCAGTGAAGCGCGACAGGGGTTTAATTCACCCCTCCACTTT	CASSEARQGFNSPLHF
NA	TRBV7-9	NA	TRBJ2-5	15	TGTGCCAGCAGCTTAGGGATAGACCCAGGAGAGACCCAGTACTTC	CASSLGIDPGETQYF
NA	TRBV19	NA	TRBJ2-7	14	TGTGCCAGTAGTATAGTAGACAGCGCCTACGAGCAGTACTTC	CASSIVDSAYEQYF
NA	TRBV5-6	few	TRBJ1-5	15	TGTGCCAGCAGCTTGGGGAGCAAGAGCAATCAGCCCCAGCATTTT	CASSLGSKSNQPQHF
NA	TRBV6-6	NA	TRBJ1-2	15	TGTGCCAGCAGTTTCCCCCGGGACACCCTCTATGGCTACACCTTC	CASSFPRDTLYGYTF
NA	TRBV5-1	NA	TRBJ2-3	14	TGCGCCAGCAGCCCGACAAGTTTAACAGATACGCAGTATTTT	CASSPTSLTDTQYF
NA	TRBV12-5	NA	TRBJ2-3	15	TGTGCTAGTGGTTTGGAAGGGCGTAGCACAGATACGCAGTATTTT	CASGLEGRSTDTQYF
TRBD1	TRBV5-1	NA	TRBJ2-5	14	TGCGCCAGCAGGATTACAGGGGCCGAAGAGACCCAGTACTTC	CASRITGAEETQYF
NA	TRBV14	NA	TRBJ1-1	13	TGTGCCAGCAGTTACGACCTGAACACTGAAGCTTTCTTT	CASSYDLNTEAFF
NA	TRBV6-1	NA	TRBJ1-1	13	TGTGCCAGCAGTGAAAAGTCGGTCACTGAAGCTTTCTTT	CASSEKSVTEAFF
NA	TRBV27	NA	TRBJ1-2	15	TGTGCCAGCAGTCCCCGTGGCGGACGAGCTGATGGCTACACCTTC	CASSPRGGRADGYTF
NA	TRBV6-5	NA	TRBJ2-1	12	TGTGCCAGCAGTTATTGGGGGAATGAGCAGTTCTTC	CASSYWGNEQFF
NA	TRBV9	NA	TRBJ2-5	15	TGTGCCAGCAGCGAGTCACCAGGGGAAAGTGGGACCCAGTACTTC	CASSESPGESGTQYF
NA	TRBV5-4	NA	TRBJ1-5	14	TGTGCCAGCAGCTTGGAAGGGAGGGATCAGCCCCAGCATTTT	CASSLEGRDQPQHF
NA	TRBV19	once	TRBJ1-5	13	TGTGCCAGTAAAAGTCTGGGGAATCAGCCCCAGCATTTT	CASKSLGNQPQHF
TRBD2	TRBV27	NA	TRBJ2-1	14	TGTGCCAGCAGTTTAGCGGGGGGGGGCCATGAGCAGTTCTTC	CASSLAGGGHEQFF
NA	TRBV30	NA	TRBJ2-7	11	TGTGCCTGGAGTCGCTTTTCCGAGCAGTACTTC	CAWSRFSEQYF
NA	TRBV5-1	NA	TRBJ2-2	15	TGCGCCAGCAGCCCAGTGGACACGAACACCGGGGAGCTGTTTTTT	CASSPVDTNTGELFF
TRBD1	TRBV2	NA	TRBJ2-2	14	TGTGCCAGTATGGTACAGGGGGCGGCGGGGGAGCTGTTTTTT	CASMVQGAAGELFF
NA	TRBV5-1	NA	TRBJ1-2	14	TGCGCCAGCAGTCTTGGCGAAACTGTTTATGGCTACACCTTC	CASSLGETVYGYTF